These T cell receptor beta chains were read from a single sample in a study of early T cells in non-severe SARS-CoV-2 infection. In TCRdb, the 5' RACE reads were re-called with MiXCR into one record per CDR3 protein. Found here are around 30,000 distinct CDR3 sequences, approximately 5.4% of them singletons; the top ten hold approximately 6.6%. The sequencing input was whole blood. These receptors all stem from an adult who was a healthcare worker with PCR-confirmed SARS-CoV-2 infection or an uninfected control (not recorded which). Both conserved end residues are part of each CDR3. Fields, in order: clone size, CDR3 length, V gene, D gene, J gene, CDR3 protein, CDR3 DNA. A D gene is named only where the DNA matches it firmly. Clone size is stated in some rows and not others, as once, few, many or a class when expanded.

clone size: NA
CDR3 length: 12
V gene: TRBV11-1
D gene: NA
J gene: TRBJ2-7
CDR3 protein: CASSLEGHEQYF
CDR3 DNA: TGTGCCAGCAGCTTAGAGGGTCACGAGCAGTACTTC

clone size: many
CDR3 length: 16
V gene: TRBV19
D gene: NA
J gene: TRBJ2-1
CDR3 protein: CASSTLNFGSYNEQFF
CDR3 DNA: TGTGCCAGTAGTACACTTAATTTTGGCTCCTACAATGAGCAGTTCTTC

clone size: many
CDR3 length: 16
V gene: TRBV6-7
D gene: TRBD2
J gene: TRBJ2-3
CDR3 protein: CASSYSWTRREDTQYF
CDR3 DNA: TGTGCCAGCAGTTACTCTTGGACTAGGAGAGAAGATACGCAGTATTTT

clone size: many
CDR3 length: 15
V gene: TRBV13
D gene: TRBD1
J gene: TRBJ2-1
CDR3 protein: CASSLDRGQNNEQFF
CDR3 DNA: TGTGCCAGCAGCTTAGACAGGGGGCAAAACAATGAGCAGTTCTTC

clone size: many
CDR3 length: 13
V gene: TRBV6-2/TRBV6-3
D gene: NA
J gene: TRBJ2-3
CDR3 protein: CASRDWSTDTQYF
CDR3 DNA: TGTGCCAGCAGGGACTGGAGCACAGATACGCAGTATTTT

clone size: many
CDR3 length: 13
V gene: TRBV12-3/TRBV12-4
D gene: TRBD2
J gene: TRBJ2-4
CDR3 protein: CASRASGSNIQYF
CDR3 DNA: TGTGCCAGCAGGGCTAGCGGGAGTAACATTCAGTACTTC

clone size: NA
CDR3 length: 16
V gene: TRBV19
D gene: NA
J gene: TRBJ2-2
CDR3 protein: CASSLQEIASAGELFF
CDR3 DNA: TGTGCCAGTAGCCTACAGGAAATCGCGTCGGCCGGGGAGCTGTTTTTT

clone size: NA
CDR3 length: 13
V gene: TRBV20-1
D gene: NA
J gene: TRBJ1-1
CDR3 protein: CSARVRRNTEAFF
CDR3 DNA: TGCAGTGCTAGGGTGAGAAGGAACACTGAAGCTTTCTTT

clone size: NA
CDR3 length: 14
V gene: TRBV28
D gene: NA
J gene: TRBJ2-4
CDR3 protein: CASSSGGAKNIQYF
CDR3 DNA: TGTGCCAGCAGTTCTGGGGGAGCCAAAAACATTCAGTACTTC

clone size: NA
CDR3 length: 17
V gene: TRBV9
D gene: NA
J gene: TRBJ2-2
CDR3 protein: CASSVAERLSPAGELFF
CDR3 DNA: TGTGCCAGCAGCGTAGCGGAGCGGCTTTCCCCCGCCGGGGAGCTGTTTTTT

clone size: many
CDR3 length: 13
V gene: TRBV25-1
D gene: TRBD1
J gene: TRBJ2-7
CDR3 protein: CASSGTGAAEQYF
CDR3 DNA: TGTGCCAGCAGTGGGACAGGGGCGGCCGAGCAGTACTTC

clone size: NA
CDR3 length: 14
V gene: TRBV2
D gene: NA
J gene: TRBJ2-4
CDR3 protein: CASSAGLRRSIQYF
CDR3 DNA: TGTGCCAGCAGTGCGGGACTCAGGAGGAGCATTCAGTACTTC

clone size: few
CDR3 length: 12
V gene: TRBV28
D gene: NA
J gene: TRBJ2-7
CDR3 protein: CASSLSSYEQYF
CDR3 DNA: TGTGCCAGCAGTTTATCCAGCTACGAGCAGTACTTC

clone size: few
CDR3 length: 15
V gene: TRBV7-8
D gene: NA
J gene: TRBJ2-7
CDR3 protein: CASSLAGAPSYEQYF
CDR3 DNA: TGTGCCAGCAGCTTAGCGGGAGCCCCCTCCTACGAGCAGTACTTC

clone size: many
CDR3 length: 13
V gene: TRBV19
D gene: NA
J gene: TRBJ1-5
CDR3 protein: CASSPQFNQPQHF
CDR3 DNA: TGTGCCAGTAGTCCTCAGTTCAATCAGCCCCAGCATTTT

clone size: many
CDR3 length: 11
V gene: TRBV28
D gene: NA
J gene: TRBJ2-7
CDR3 protein: CASGIRYEQYF
CDR3 DNA: TGTGCCAGCGGAATACGATACGAGCAGTACTTC

clone size: few
CDR3 length: 14
V gene: TRBV28
D gene: TRBD2
J gene: TRBJ2-2
CDR3 protein: CASSRGGWSGELFF
CDR3 DNA: TGTGCCAGCTCCCGGGGGGGATGGTCCGGGGAGCTGTTTTTT

clone size: many
CDR3 length: 13
V gene: TRBV7-3
D gene: TRBD2
J gene: TRBJ2-7
CDR3 protein: CASSLAGAGEQYF
CDR3 DNA: TGTGCCAGCAGCCTAGCGGGAGCAGGGGAGCAGTACTTC

clone size: many
CDR3 length: 14
V gene: TRBV7-2
D gene: NA
J gene: TRBJ1-5
CDR3 protein: CASSPYGYNQPQHF
CDR3 DNA: TGTGCCAGCAGCCCCTACGGATACAATCAGCCCCAGCATTTT

clone size: NA
CDR3 length: 14
V gene: TRBV19
D gene: NA
J gene: TRBJ2-1
CDR3 protein: CASSKGGDYNEQFF
CDR3 DNA: TGTGCCAGTAGTAAGGGCGGAGATTACAATGAGCAGTTCTTC

clone size: many
CDR3 length: 13
V gene: TRBV3-1
D gene: TRBD2
J gene: TRBJ2-7
CDR3 protein: CASSRGRAAEQYF
CDR3 DNA: TGTGCCAGCAGCCGCGGGAGGGCGGCCGAGCAGTACTTC

clone size: NA
CDR3 length: 13
V gene: TRBV20-1
D gene: NA
J gene: TRBJ1-2
CDR3 protein: CSARIGIGYGYTF
CDR3 DNA: TGCAGTGCTAGAATAGGGATCGGCTATGGCTACACCTTC

clone size: few
CDR3 length: 12
V gene: TRBV6-2/TRBV6-3
D gene: NA
J gene: TRBJ1-1
CDR3 protein: CASQTVNTEAFF
CDR3 DNA: TGTGCCAGCCAGACAGTGAACACTGAAGCTTTCTTT

clone size: many
CDR3 length: 16
V gene: TRBV28
D gene: TRBD1
J gene: TRBJ1-1
CDR3 protein: CASSSKGQGFVTEAFF
CDR3 DNA: TGTGCCAGCAGTTCCAAGGGACAGGGGTTTGTTACTGAAGCTTTCTTT

clone size: few
CDR3 length: 15
V gene: TRBV27
D gene: NA
J gene: TRBJ1-2
CDR3 protein: CASSSIPGSSYGYTF
CDR3 DNA: TGTGCCAGCAGTTCGATACCAGGGAGTAGCTATGGCTACACCTTC

clone size: NA
CDR3 length: 14
V gene: TRBV6-6
D gene: NA
J gene: TRBJ1-6
CDR3 protein: CASTQTGEGSPLHF
CDR3 DNA: TGTGCCAGCACTCAGACCGGGGAAGGTTCACCCCTCCACTTT

clone size: many
CDR3 length: 16
V gene: TRBV20-1
D gene: NA
J gene: TRBJ2-4
CDR3 protein: CSVKRGENIAKNIQYF
CDR3 DNA: TGCAGTGTTAAAAGAGGGGAAAATATAGCCAAAAACATTCAGTACTTC

clone size: NA
CDR3 length: 14
V gene: TRBV2
D gene: NA
J gene: TRBJ2-5
CDR3 protein: CASSESLTEETQYF
CDR3 DNA: TGTGCCAGCAGTGAATCTTTAACGGAAGAGACCCAGTACTTC

clone size: NA
CDR3 length: 12
V gene: TRBV6-6
D gene: NA
J gene: TRBJ2-7
CDR3 protein: CVSRDLAYEQYF
CDR3 DNA: TGTGTCTCCCGGGACCTTGCCTACGAGCAGTACTTC

clone size: NA
CDR3 length: 15
V gene: TRBV5-1
D gene: TRBD2
J gene: TRBJ2-1
CDR3 protein: CASSLVAGVYNEQFF
CDR3 DNA: TGCGCCAGCAGCTTGGTAGCGGGTGTGTACAATGAGCAGTTCTTC

clone size: medium-sized
CDR3 length: 14
V gene: TRBV20-1
D gene: NA
J gene: TRBJ1-1
CDR3 protein: CSAWSQNLGTEAFF
CDR3 DNA: TGCAGTGCTTGGTCTCAGAACCTGGGCACTGAAGCTTTCTTT

clone size: NA
CDR3 length: 14
V gene: TRBV3-1
D gene: NA
J gene: TRBJ2-7
CDR3 protein: CASSPFATRNEQYF
CDR3 DNA: TGTGCCAGCAGCCCTTTCGCAACAAGGAACGAGCAGTACTTC

clone size: many
CDR3 length: 14
V gene: TRBV11-2
D gene: NA
J gene: TRBJ2-3
CDR3 protein: CASSLAARMDTQYF
CDR3 DNA: TGTGCCAGCAGCTTAGCGGCCCGGATGGATACGCAGTATTTT

clone size: many
CDR3 length: 11
V gene: TRBV20-1
D gene: NA
J gene: TRBJ2-1
CDR3 protein: CSAGRNNEQFF
CDR3 DNA: TGCAGTGCTGGGAGGAACAATGAGCAGTTCTTC

clone size: NA
CDR3 length: 15
V gene: TRBV20-1
D gene: NA
J gene: TRBJ1-4
CDR3 protein: CSATNRVPTNEKLFF
CDR3 DNA: TGCAGTGCAACCAACAGGGTCCCAACTAATGAAAAACTGTTTTTT

clone size: many
CDR3 length: 15
V gene: TRBV30
D gene: TRBD2
J gene: TRBJ2-3
CDR3 protein: CAWSVTSGRADTQYF
CDR3 DNA: TGTGCCTGGAGTGTGACTAGCGGGAGAGCAGATACGCAGTATTTT

clone size: NA
CDR3 length: 13
V gene: TRBV28
D gene: NA
J gene: TRBJ1-4
CDR3 protein: CASSLTGREKLFF
CDR3 DNA: TGTGCCAGCAGTTTAACAGGAAGAGAAAAACTGTTTTTT

clone size: many
CDR3 length: 16
V gene: TRBV24-1
D gene: TRBD2
J gene: TRBJ2-2
CDR3 protein: CATSDPTSGNTGELFF
CDR3 DNA: TGTGCCACCAGTGACCCGACTAGCGGAAACACCGGGGAGCTGTTTTTT

clone size: many
CDR3 length: 15
V gene: TRBV7-2
D gene: TRBD1
J gene: TRBJ1-6
CDR3 protein: CASSLATGGHSPLHF
CDR3 DNA: TGTGCCAGCAGCTTAGCCACAGGGGGCCATTCACCCCTCCACTTT

clone size: many
CDR3 length: 14
V gene: TRBV7-6
D gene: TRBD1
J gene: TRBJ1-6
CDR3 protein: CASSETGGYSPLHF
CDR3 DNA: TGTGCCAGCAGCGAGACAGGGGGCTACTCACCCCTCCACTTT

clone size: few
CDR3 length: 16
V gene: TRBV5-1
D gene: NA
J gene: TRBJ2-4
CDR3 protein: CASSLVGGQAKNIQYF
CDR3 DNA: TGCGCCAGCAGCTTGGTTGGGGGGCAAGCCAAAAACATTCAGTACTTC

clone size: NA
CDR3 length: 15
V gene: TRBV7-3
D gene: NA
J gene: TRBJ2-2
CDR3 protein: CASSPGASYTGELFF
CDR3 DNA: TGTGCCAGCAGCCCCGGGGCTAGTTACACCGGGGAGCTGTTTTTT

clone size: NA
CDR3 length: 13
V gene: TRBV3-1
D gene: NA
J gene: TRBJ1-1
CDR3 protein: CASSQDFSGEAFF
CDR3 DNA: TGTGCCAGCAGCCAAGATTTTTCGGGTGAAGCTTTCTTT